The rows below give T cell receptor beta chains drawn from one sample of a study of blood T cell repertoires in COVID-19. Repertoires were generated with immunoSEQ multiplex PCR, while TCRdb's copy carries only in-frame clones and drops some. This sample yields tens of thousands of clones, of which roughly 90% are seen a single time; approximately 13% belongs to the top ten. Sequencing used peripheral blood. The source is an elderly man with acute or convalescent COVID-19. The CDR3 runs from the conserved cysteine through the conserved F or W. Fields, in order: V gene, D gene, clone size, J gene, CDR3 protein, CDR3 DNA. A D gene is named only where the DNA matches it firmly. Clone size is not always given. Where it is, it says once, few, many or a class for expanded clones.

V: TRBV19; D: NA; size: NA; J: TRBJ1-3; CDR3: CASSIGRDSGNTIYF; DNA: TGTGCCAGTAGTATAGGACGGGACTCTGGAAACACCATATATTTT
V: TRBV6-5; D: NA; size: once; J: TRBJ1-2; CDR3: CASSTQGLYGYTF; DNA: TGTGCCAGCAGTACGCAGGGGCTCTATGGCTACACCTTC
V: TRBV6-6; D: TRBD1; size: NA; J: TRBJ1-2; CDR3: CASSTDRDRFSDGYTF; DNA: TGTGCCAGCAGCACGGACAGGGATAGGTTTAGCGATGGCTACACCTTC
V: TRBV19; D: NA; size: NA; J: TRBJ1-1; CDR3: CASTKQDTEAFF; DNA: TGTGCCAGTACCAAGCAGGACACTGAAGCTTTCTTT
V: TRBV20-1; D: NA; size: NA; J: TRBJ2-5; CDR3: CSASHGLGQETQYF; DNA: TGCAGTGCTAGTCATGGGCTGGGCCAAGAGACCCAGTACTTC
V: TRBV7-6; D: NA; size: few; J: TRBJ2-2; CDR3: CASSPVTGGGTGELFF; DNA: TGTGCCAGCAGCCCCGTAACAGGGGGGGGCACCGGGGAGCTGTTTTTT
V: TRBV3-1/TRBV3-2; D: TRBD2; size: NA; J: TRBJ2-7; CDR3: CASSQDLAGSSYEQYF; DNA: TGTGCCAGCAGCCAAGACCTAGCGGGGAGCTCCTACGAGCAGTACTTC
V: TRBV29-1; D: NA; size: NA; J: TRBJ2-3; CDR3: CSVDELSGTQYF; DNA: TGCAGCGTCGATGAACTGTCAGGTACGCAGTATTTT
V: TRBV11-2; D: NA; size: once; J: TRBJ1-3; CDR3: CASSLGGSGNTIYF; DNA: TGTGCCAGCAGCTTAGGAGGGTCTGGAAACACCATATATTTT
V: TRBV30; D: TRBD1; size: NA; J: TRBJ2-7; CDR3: CAWSVGQGNTYEQYF; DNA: TGTGCCTGGAGTGTAGGACAGGGGAATACCTACGAGCAGTACTTC
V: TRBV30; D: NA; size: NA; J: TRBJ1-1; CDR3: CAGKYRAMNTEAFF; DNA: TGTGCCGGCAAATACAGGGCCATGAACACTGAAGCTTTCTTT